Shown below are 27 T cell receptor beta chains from a single sample sequenced in a study of T cell changes during pregnancy in multiple sclerosis. Some clones are missing from TCRdb's copy, which holds only in-frame ones; the method was immunoSEQ multiplex PCR. The sample has roughly 23,000 clones, more than 85% seen once. The starting material was CD4+ T cells from peripheral blood mononuclear cells, obtained in the second trimester of pregnancy. The receptors were gathered from a female donor in good health, enrolled as a control in a pregnancy study.

This clone showed up just a few times. This rearrangement joins TRBV4-3 to TRBJ1-1; possibly TRBD1 for D (6 bases). The CDR3 length is 16 residues. From germline, CDR1 is LGHNA and CDR2 YSLEER. The V end was cut by 0 bases, the J end by 8 bases, with 19 bases between. The CDR3 region has the DNA TGCGCCAGCAGCCAAGATAGGGGGTCAGCGCATAAAGAAGCTTTCTTT. It codes for CASSQDRGSAHKEAFF.

The chain recombines TRBV5-6 with TRBJ2-7, with TRBD1 matching over 8 bases. This CDR3 contains 15 residues. Germline V gene sequence: CDR1 SGHDT, CDR2 YYEEEE. With V trimmed by 0 bases and J by 0 bases, 2 bases remained unmatched. CDR3 sequence: CASSLVDRDSYEQYF. The CDR3 bases are TGTGCCAGCAGCTTGGTGGACAGGGACTCCTACGAGCAGTACTTC.

Only one count was recorded for this clone. The rearrangement links TRBV11-1 to TRBJ2-3; 10 bases agree with TRBD2. Germline V gene sequence: CDR1 SGHAT, CDR2 FQDESV (reference sequence). The CDR3 is made up of 15 amino acids. The V gene end was trimmed by 6 bases and the J gene end by 2 bases; junction bases not matched to a gene: 5. The chain's CDR3 is CASRRTSGLTDTQYF. DNA of the CDR3: TGTGCCAGCAGGAGGACTAGCGGCCTCACAGATACGCAGTATTTT.

Only a few counts were recorded for this clone. This chain uses TRBV5-1 with TRBJ2-7; D not certain. V was pared by 3 bases and J by 1 base, with 5 bases between. Germline CDR1 reads SGHRS; CDR2 reads YFSETQ. CDR3 length: 12 amino acids. CDR3 sequence: CASSSSSYEQYF. The CDR3 DNA reads as TGCGCCAGCAGCTCTTCTTCCTACGAGCAGTACTTC. The entire variable domain, with the rest obtained from reference TRBV5-1 and TRBJ2-7, is as follows: KAGVTQTPRYLIKTRGQQVTLSCSPISGHRSVSWYQQTPGQGLQFLFEYFSETQRNKGNFPGRFSGRQFSNSRSEMNVSTLELGDSALYLCASSSSSYEQYFGPGTRLTVT.

CDR3 region: CASSFRGFGSPLHF. The CDR3 region has the DNA TGTGCCAGCAGTTTCCGAGGGTTTGGTTCACCCCTCCACTTT. The rearrangement links TRBV27 to TRBJ1-6; no firm D call. From germline, CDR1 is MNHEY and CDR2 SMNVEV (reference sequence). Between the trimmed V and J ends, which lost 3 bases and 9 bases, there was a span of 12 bases. The CDR3 length is 14 residues.

The chain recombines TRBV6-1 with TRBJ1-6; D ambiguous. The germline V gene has CDR1 MNHNS and CDR2 SASEGT. V lost 8 bases and J 7 bases, leaving 6 bases between the germline ends. The CDR3 runs 11 residues. The CDR3: CASDENSPLHF. The CDR3 DNA reads TGTGCCAGCGATGAGAATTCACCCCTCCACTTT.

This clone is termed medium-sized. J is TRBJ2-3 and V is TRBV9, with D perhaps matching TRBD1 (5 bases). Germline CDR1 and CDR2: SGDLS and YYNGEE. V was cut by 0 bases and J by 10 bases, with 9 bases left in between. The CDR3 totals 12 residues. DNA of the CDR3: TGTGCCAGCAGCGTAGTGACAGAAGCGCAGTATTTT. Translation gives CASSVVTEAQYF.

The chain has TRBV7-8 and TRBJ2-1, with a weak D call TRBD1 (6 bases). The V end was cut by 3 bases, the J end by 6 bases, with 12 bases between. CDR1 SGHVS and CDR2 FQNEAQ come from the germline V gene. The CDR3 spans 14 residues. The CDR3 here is CASSFLRGGNEQFF. The CDR3 DNA reads TGTGCCAGCAGCTTTCTCAGGGGTGGCAATGAGCAGTTCTTC.

This clone was recorded only once. The chain links TRBV10-3 to TRBJ1-4; tentatively, D is TRBD1 (6 bases). Germline V CDR1 and CDR2: ENHRY, SYGVKD. This CDR3 has 14 amino acids. V shed 8 bases and J shed 8 bases, with 18 bases lying between them. The CDR3, as DNA: TGTGCCATCGCCAAGGGGGAGGGTGGCGAAAAACTGTTTTTT. It codes for CAIAKGEGGEKLFF.

This clone has only one observation. This chain uses TRBV6-6 with TRBJ2-7; 10 nucleotides match TRBD1. CDR3 size: 14 residues. Germline values: CDR1 MNHNY, CDR2 SVGAGI (reference sequence). V lost 6 bases and J lost 3; bases outside the gene matches: 5. This chain's CDR3 is CASRPGQGLYEQYF. In DNA form, the CDR3 reads TGTGCCAGCAGACCGGGACAGGGGCTCTACGAGCAGTACTTC.

The chain has TRBV4-1 and TRBJ1-2; the D gene is possibly TRBD1 (6 bases). The CDR3 is 18 residues long. Germline V gene sequence: CDR1 MGHRA, CDR2 YSYEKL. With 1 base removed from V and 8 bases from J, the gap between germline ends came to 26 bases. The CDR3 reads CASSQVVVVTGARAGYTF. Written as DNA, the CDR3 is TGCGCCAGCAGCCAAGTGGTAGTGGTGACAGGAGCTCGGGCGGGCTACACCTTC.

The chain links TRBV28 to TRBJ2-7; the D gene is possibly TRBD2 (5 bases). The germline gives CDR1 MDHEN, CDR2 SYDVKM. The CDR3 is 15 residues long. The ends were cut back, 2 bases at V and 3 bases at J, with 14 bases in the middle. The CDR3 is CASSLGGSPFYEQYF. The CDR3, as DNA: TGTGCCAGCAGTTTAGGTGGGAGCCCCTTCTACGAGCAGTACTTC.

This chain connects TRBV28 to TRBJ1-5, with D perhaps matching TRBD1 (6 bases). The CDR3 contains 14 residues. The V and J ends lost 8 bases and 5 bases respectively, with 16 bases between them. Germline loops: CDR1 MDHEN, CDR2 SYDVKM. DNA for the CDR3: TGTGCCAGCTCTAGCTGGGGGGGCGATCAGCCCCAGCATTTT. Protein sequence: CASSSWGGDQPQHF.

The chain employs TRBV30 and TRBJ2-5; 11 bases map to TRBD1. The CDR3 is 15 amino acids. After removal of 2 bases from V and 1 base from J, the junction contained 3 bases not matched to a gene. Germline CDR1 and CDR2: GTSNPN and SVGIG (reference sequence). This CDR3 reads CAWSSGTGGQETQYF. CDR3 DNA: TGTGCCTGGAGTTCCGGGACAGGGGGCCAAGAGACCCAGTACTTC.

V and J are TRBV7-2 and TRBJ1-2; 7 bases fit TRBD1. Per germline, CDR1 SGHTA and CDR2 FQGNSA. This CDR3 spans 13 amino acids. V lost 5 bases and J lost 4; bases outside the gene matches: 4. CDR3 DNA: TGTGCCAGCAGCCAACAGGGGATCTATGGCTACACCTTC. Translation: CASSQQGIYGYTF.

V gene TRBV19 combines with J gene TRBJ2-2, with a possible D match to TRBD2 (5 bases). Germline values: CDR1 LNHDA, CDR2 SQIVND (reference sequence). Trimming took 5 bases from V and 4 from J, leaving 14 bases between them. This CDR3 spans 15 amino acids. CDR3 region: CASSPRTSPTGELFF. In DNA, the CDR3 is TGTGCCAGTAGTCCCCGAACTAGTCCCACCGGGGAGCTGTTTTTT.

The gene calls are TRBV10-1 and TRBJ2-7, with 7 positions matching TRBD1. The germline CDR1 and CDR2 sequences are WNHNN and SYGVQD (reference sequence). The ends lost 6 bases at V and 4 bases at J; junction bases unmatched: 12. The CDR3 sequence is 15 residues long. Written as DNA, the CDR3 is TGCGCCAGCAGGGACCGGGACAGCTATTCATACGAGCAGTACTTC. Translated: CASRDRDSYSYEQYF.

As to this clone: Other nucleotide sequences from this sample produce the same CDR3. This chain connects TRBV9 to TRBJ1-2, with a weak D call TRBD1 (6 bases). The CDR3 is made up of 14 amino acids. CDR1 is SGDLS, CDR2 YYNGEE, per germline. The V gene lost 0 bases and the J gene lost 2 bases, with 8 bases spanning the gap. The CDR3 DNA reads as TGTGCCAGCAGCGTAGTGCAGGGGAACTATGGCTACACCTTC. The encoded protein is CASSVVQGNYGYTF. Full variable domain (remainder filled in from reference TRBV9 and TRBJ1-2): DSGVTQTPKHLITATGQRVTLRCSPRSGDLSVYWYQQSLDQGLQFLIQYYNGEERAKGNILERFSAQQFPDLHSELNLSSLELGDSALYFCASSVVQGNYGYTFGSGTRLTVV.

The chain recombines TRBV7-3 with TRBJ2-2; 8 positions agree with TRBD2. Germline CDR1 SGHTA, CDR2 FQGTGA. This CDR3 is built from 13 residues. Trimming at V came to 5 bases and at J to 6 bases, leaving 2 bases not matched to a gene. The CDR3 DNA reads TGTGCCAGCAGCCAGACTAGCGCCGGGGAGCTGTTTTTT. This encodes CASSQTSAGELFF.

The chain is built from TRBV6-5 and TRBJ1-5; 8 nucleotides match TRBD1. Germline values: CDR1 MNHEY, CDR2 SVGAGI. Trimming cost V 5 bases and J 5 bases; bases outside gene matches: 8. This CDR3 has 15 residues. CDR3 loop: CASSPLSRGHQPQHF. Written as DNA, the CDR3 is TGTGCCAGCAGTCCCCTTTCCAGGGGGCATCAGCCCCAGCATTTT.

This clone was seen just once. The gene calls are TRBV15 and TRBJ1-2; D might be TRBD1 (6 bases). The V end was cut by 4 bases, the J end by 4 bases, with 16 bases between. The germline CDR1 and CDR2 sequences are LNHNV and YYDKDF (reference sequence). This CDR3 spans 15 amino acids. The CDR3 loop reads CATSKGGRNSYGYTF. The CDR3 nucleotides are TGTGCCACCAGCAAGGGGGGGAGGAACTCCTATGGCTACACCTTC.

The CDR3 DNA follows: TGCGCCAGCAGCCAAGATGTTGGAGGAGGGTCACCCCTCCACTTT. Amino acids: CASSQDVGGGSPLHF. The genes are TRBV4-1 and TRBJ1-6; D is unclear. CDR3 length equals 15 residues. The V gene's germline CDR1 is MGHRA and CDR2 YSYEKL. Trimming pared 0 bases from V and 10 bases from J, leaving 13 bases between.

The chain carries TRBV2 and TRBJ2-5; 12 bases match TRBD2. The CDR3 is 17 amino acids. Germline CDR1 reads SNHLY; CDR2 reads FYNNEI. Germline trimming cut 0 bases from V and 2 bases from J; bases unmatched to any gene: 4. CDR3 nucleotide sequence: TGTGCCAGCAGTGAAGCGTGGCTAGCGGGGGGGCAAGAGACCCAGTACTTC. Translated, it gives CASSEAWLAGGQETQYF.

The table lists this clone with a count of one. The chain combines TRBV2 with TRBJ2-7; a possible D gene is TRBD1 (5 bases). V was cut by 0 bases and J by 3 bases, with 15 bases left in between. The germline gives CDR1 SNHLY, CDR2 FYNNEI. This CDR3 is built from 16 residues. The CDR3 spells CASSEAITDIGYEQYF. Written as DNA, the CDR3 is TGTGCCAGCAGTGAAGCCATTACGGACATAGGCTACGAGCAGTACTTC.

This chain joins TRBV6-4 and TRBJ2-1; 7 bases are shared with TRBD2. Germline assignment: CDR1 MRHNA and CDR2 SNTAGT. Germline trimming cut 0 bases from V and 8 bases from J; bases unmatched to any gene: 7. There are 15 residues in the CDR3. CDR3 nucleotide sequence: TGTGCCAGCAGTGACTCGGCGGGAGCGGCGGATGAGCAGTTCTTC. Translating gives CASSDSAGAADEQFF.

This sequence joins TRBV30 and TRBJ2-1; unclear D gene. Looked up from germline, CDR1 is GTSNPN and CDR2 is SVGIG (reference sequence). The V gene lost 1 base and the J gene lost 9 bases, with 13 bases spanning the gap. The CDR3 loop spans 13 amino acids. The CDR3 nucleotides read TGTGCCTGGAGTGGAGATAGTAGTCTTGAGCAGTTCTTC. Encoded protein: CAWSGDSSLEQFF.

This rearrangement joins TRBV18 to TRBJ1-5, with 8 bases fitting TRBD1. The CDR3 contains 16 residues. Germline V gene sequence: CDR1 KGHSH, CDR2 LQKENI. After removal of 3 bases from V and 6 bases from J, the junction contained 10 bases not matched to a gene. Written as DNA, the CDR3 is TGTGCCAGCTCACCTTATGAATCGACAGGGGTTCAGCCCCAGCATTTT. Translation: CASSPYESTGVQPQHF.